The rows below give T cell receptor beta chains drawn from one sample of a study of technical replicates of blood from several donors. The repertoire was sequenced with immunoSEQ multiplex PCR; TCRdb's copy has only in-frame clones and lacks some. The sample yields about 88,000 clones, 85% to 95% seen once. Input material: T cells isolated from PBMCs. The receptors shown here come from a human donor in good health. Both conserved end residues are part of each CDR3. The order of the fields is clone size, J gene, V gene, D gene, CDR3 DNA, CDR3 protein. D genes are given only for firm matches. Part of the rows lack a size; the others show once, few, many or a class for expanded clones.

abundance: NA
j_gene: TRBJ2-7
v_gene: TRBV28
d_gene: TRBD2
CDR3nt: TGTGCCAGCTTTACGCCAATCAGAGGGCGGGAGGAAGGACGCGAGCAGTACTTC
CDR3aa: CASFTPIRGREEGREQYF

abundance: NA
j_gene: TRBJ1-1
v_gene: TRBV7-9
d_gene: NA
CDR3nt: TGTGCCAGCAGTAAGAGAGGGGGTCGGAACACTGAAGCTTTCTTT
CDR3aa: CASSKRGGRNTEAFF

abundance: NA
j_gene: TRBJ1-4
v_gene: TRBV11-2
d_gene: TRBD1
CDR3nt: TGTGCCAGCAGCTTCGTTTCGGGACAGGGAGGGGGTGAAAAACTGTTTTTT
CDR3aa: CASSFVSGQGGGEKLFF

abundance: NA
j_gene: TRBJ2-5
v_gene: TRBV27
d_gene: NA
CDR3nt: TGTGCCAGCAGGAGACATGAGCAAGAGACCCAGTACTTC
CDR3aa: CASRRHEQETQYF

abundance: NA
j_gene: TRBJ2-1
v_gene: TRBV2
d_gene: TRBD2
CDR3nt: TGTGCCAGCAATGGACTAGCGGGAGACGGGCCGTTCTTC
CDR3aa: CASNGLAGDGPFF

abundance: NA
j_gene: TRBJ1-1
v_gene: TRBV5-1
d_gene: NA
CDR3nt: TGCGCCAGCAGCCCCGGCGGGGTGAACACTGAAGCTTTCTTT
CDR3aa: CASSPGGVNTEAFF

abundance: NA
j_gene: TRBJ1-2
v_gene: TRBV6-5
d_gene: TRBD1
CDR3nt: TGTGCCAGCAGTTTGCACAGGGGAAATGGTGGCTACACCTTC
CDR3aa: CASSLHRGNGGYTF

abundance: NA
j_gene: TRBJ1-6
v_gene: TRBV30
d_gene: NA
CDR3nt: TGTGCCTGGAGGGAAAGGCTGGGGCCTCGATCCTCCTATAATTCACCCCTCCACTTT
CDR3aa: CAWRERLGPRSSYNSPLHF

abundance: NA
j_gene: TRBJ2-3
v_gene: TRBV9
d_gene: TRBD2
CDR3nt: TGTGCCAGCAGCGCCTCGGGACTAGCCACAGATACGCAGTATTTT
CDR3aa: CASSASGLATDTQYF

abundance: NA
j_gene: TRBJ2-2
v_gene: TRBV11-3
d_gene: NA
CDR3nt: TGTGCCAGCAGCTTGTCAGGGTCGATCGGGGAGCTGTTTTTT
CDR3aa: CASSLSGSIGELFF

abundance: NA
j_gene: TRBJ2-7
v_gene: TRBV9
d_gene: TRBD1
CDR3nt: TGTGCCAGCAGCGTGCGCTCGACCGGGACAGTTTCCTACGAGCAGTACTTC
CDR3aa: CASSVRSTGTVSYEQYF

abundance: once
j_gene: TRBJ1-5
v_gene: TRBV2
d_gene: NA
CDR3nt: TGTGCCAGCAGTGCGTACAGTATTAGCAATCAGCCCCAGCATTTT
CDR3aa: CASSAYSISNQPQHF

abundance: NA
j_gene: TRBJ1-1
v_gene: TRBV6-1
d_gene: TRBD1
CDR3nt: TGTGCCAGCAGTGGGCACAGGGGGCGCGGTGAAGCTTTCTTT
CDR3aa: CASSGHRGRGEAFF

abundance: NA
j_gene: TRBJ1-3
v_gene: TRBV5-1
d_gene: NA
CDR3nt: TGCGCCAGCAGCTTGCCTCGGGCTGGAAACACCATATATTTT
CDR3aa: CASSLPRAGNTIYF

abundance: NA
j_gene: TRBJ2-2
v_gene: TRBV5-4
d_gene: NA
CDR3nt: TGTGCCAGCAGCCTAAAGGGGAAGACCGGGGAGCTGTTTTTT
CDR3aa: CASSLKGKTGELFF

abundance: NA
j_gene: TRBJ1-2
v_gene: TRBV11-2
d_gene: NA
CDR3nt: TGTGCCAGCAGCTTAGATTTGAGGGAGAACTATGGCTACACCTTC
CDR3aa: CASSLDLRENYGYTF

abundance: NA
j_gene: TRBJ2-2
v_gene: TRBV19
d_gene: TRBD2
CDR3nt: TGTGCCAGTAGCCTGGGACTAGCATCGGCCGGGGAGCTGTTTTTT
CDR3aa: CASSLGLASAGELFF

abundance: NA
j_gene: TRBJ2-4
v_gene: TRBV6-1
d_gene: NA
CDR3nt: TGTGCCAGCAGTGAATGGACTGTAGCCAAAAACATTCAGTACTTC
CDR3aa: CASSEWTVAKNIQYF

abundance: NA
j_gene: TRBJ2-4
v_gene: TRBV5-4
d_gene: NA
CDR3nt: TGTGCCAGCAGCTTGAGGGGAATAGACCCTATCCCTTACTTC
CDR3aa: CASSLRGIDPIPYF

abundance: once
j_gene: TRBJ1-2
v_gene: TRBV28
d_gene: TRBD1
CDR3nt: TGTGCCAGCAGTTTATCCGGACGGGCGCAGGGGGCTGGCTACACCTTC
CDR3aa: CASSLSGRAQGAGYTF

abundance: NA
j_gene: TRBJ1-2
v_gene: TRBV27
d_gene: NA
CDR3nt: TGTGCCAGCAGTTTTTCTGTTGGGAGAAACTATGGCTACACCTTC
CDR3aa: CASSFSVGRNYGYTF

abundance: NA
j_gene: TRBJ2-1
v_gene: TRBV10-3
d_gene: TRBD2
CDR3nt: TGTGCCATCAGACTAGCGGATCACAATGAGCAGTTCTTC
CDR3aa: CAIRLADHNEQFF

abundance: NA
j_gene: TRBJ2-3
v_gene: TRBV27
d_gene: NA
CDR3nt: TGTGCCAGCAGTTACGGACGGGAGATGCTTAGCACAGATACGCAGTATTTT
CDR3aa: CASSYGREMLSTDTQYF

abundance: NA
j_gene: TRBJ2-1
v_gene: TRBV5-6
d_gene: TRBD2
CDR3nt: TGTGCCAGCAGCCACGGACTAGCGGGCTACAATGAGCAGTTCTTC
CDR3aa: CASSHGLAGYNEQFF